This T cell receptor beta chain was captured in a study of cytomegalovirus exposure and HLA in healthy donors. Study in general: A subsequent analysis stated that the 100 to 150 validation repertoires were run on the same platform as the approximately 700 first-cohort repertoires. General observations from the study: The study labeled more than 150 TCR beta chains cytomegalovirus-associated. Among the CMV-associated chains, three were confirmed in vitro as specific for CMV antigens.

As concerns this clone: Antigen specificity is unknown.

This CDR3 has 15 residues. The V segment lost 5 bases and the J segment 10 bases; nucleotides outside the gene matches: 13. Per the germline V gene, CDR1 is SGHNT and CDR2 is YENEEA. Libraries were prepared by immunoSEQ multiplex PCR; TCRdb keeps only in-frame clonotypes and omits some of them. The sample consists of approximately 140,000 clones, more than 75% of them appearing once. This receptor was obtained from a man aged 18-30 years in good health and CMV-seropositive. The V call is TRBV11-3, the J call TRBJ2-1; 8 nucleotides match TRBD2. Sequencing used PBMCs. This chain's CDR3 is CASSIGGGGSGEQFF. In nucleotides, the CDR3 is TGTGCCAGCAGCATAGGCGGCGGGGGGTCCGGGGAGCAGTTCTTC.